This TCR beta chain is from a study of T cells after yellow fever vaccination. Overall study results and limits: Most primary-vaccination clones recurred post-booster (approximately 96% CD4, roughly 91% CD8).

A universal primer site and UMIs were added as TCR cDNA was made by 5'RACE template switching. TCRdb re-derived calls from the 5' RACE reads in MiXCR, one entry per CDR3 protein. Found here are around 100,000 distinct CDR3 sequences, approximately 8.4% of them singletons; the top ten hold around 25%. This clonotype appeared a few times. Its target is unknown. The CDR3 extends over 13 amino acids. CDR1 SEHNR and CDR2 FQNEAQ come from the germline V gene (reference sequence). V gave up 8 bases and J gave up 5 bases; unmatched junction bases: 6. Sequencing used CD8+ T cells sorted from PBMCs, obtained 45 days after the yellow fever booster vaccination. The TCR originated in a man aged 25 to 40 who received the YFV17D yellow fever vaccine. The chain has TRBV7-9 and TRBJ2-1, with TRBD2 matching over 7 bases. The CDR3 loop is CASDRGGHNEQFF. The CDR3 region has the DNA TGTGCCAGCGATCGCGGGGGACACAATGAGCAGTTCTTC.